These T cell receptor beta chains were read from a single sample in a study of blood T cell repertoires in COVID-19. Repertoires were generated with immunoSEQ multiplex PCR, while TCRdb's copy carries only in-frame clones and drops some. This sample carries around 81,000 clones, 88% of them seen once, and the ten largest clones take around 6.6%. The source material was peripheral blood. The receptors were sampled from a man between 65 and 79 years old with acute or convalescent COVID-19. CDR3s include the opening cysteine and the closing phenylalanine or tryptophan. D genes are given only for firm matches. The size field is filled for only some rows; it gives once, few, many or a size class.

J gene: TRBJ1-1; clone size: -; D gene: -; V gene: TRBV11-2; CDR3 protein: CASSEWRTEAFF; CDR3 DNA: TGTGCCAGCAGTGAATGGAGGACCGAAGCTTTCTTT
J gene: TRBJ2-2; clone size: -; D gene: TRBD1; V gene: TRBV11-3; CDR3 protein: CASSAQTGFTGELFF; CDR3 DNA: TGTGCCAGCAGCGCTCAGACAGGGTTTACCGGGGAGCTGTTTTTT
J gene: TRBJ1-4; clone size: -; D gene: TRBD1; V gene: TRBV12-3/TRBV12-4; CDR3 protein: CASKGQGEKLFF; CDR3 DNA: TGTGCCAGCAAGGGACAGGGTGAAAAACTGTTTTTT
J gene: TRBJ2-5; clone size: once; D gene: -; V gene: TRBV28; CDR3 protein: CASSLRETQYF; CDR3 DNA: TGTGCCAGCAGTTTGAGGGAGACCCAGTACTTC
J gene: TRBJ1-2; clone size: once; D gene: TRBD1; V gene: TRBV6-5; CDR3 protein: CASKGQGAYGYTF; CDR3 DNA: TGTGCCAGCAAGGGACAGGGAGCCTATGGCTACACCTTC
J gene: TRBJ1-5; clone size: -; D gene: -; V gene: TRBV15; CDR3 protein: CATSRGQNSNQPQHF; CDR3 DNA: TGTGCCACCAGCAGAGGACAGAATAGCAATCAGCCCCAGCATTTT
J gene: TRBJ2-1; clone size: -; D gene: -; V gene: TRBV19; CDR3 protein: CASSMGPLKDNEQFF; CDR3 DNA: TGTGCCAGTAGTATGGGGCCCCTTAAAGACAATGAGCAGTTCTTC
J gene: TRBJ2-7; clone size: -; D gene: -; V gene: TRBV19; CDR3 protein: CASSTRQGGEQYF; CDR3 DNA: TGTGCCAGTAGTACCCGACAGGGAGGCGAGCAGTACTTC
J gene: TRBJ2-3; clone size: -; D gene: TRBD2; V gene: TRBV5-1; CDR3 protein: CASSSGLAGADTQYF; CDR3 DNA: TGCGCCAGCAGCTCCGGACTAGCGGGAGCAGATACGCAGTATTTT
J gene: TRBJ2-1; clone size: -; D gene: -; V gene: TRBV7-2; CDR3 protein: CASSSQGGGNEQFF; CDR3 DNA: TGTGCCAGCAGCTCACAAGGCGGTGGGAATGAGCAGTTCTTC
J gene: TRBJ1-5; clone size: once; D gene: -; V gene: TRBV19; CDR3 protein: CASSIGGLVHQPQHF; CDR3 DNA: TGTGCCAGTAGTATAGGAGGCCTGGTCCATCAGCCCCAGCATTTT
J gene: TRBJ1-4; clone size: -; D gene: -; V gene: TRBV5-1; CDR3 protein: CASSLSGDEKLFF; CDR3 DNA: TGCGCCAGCAGCTTGTCAGGGGATGAAAAACTGTTTTTT
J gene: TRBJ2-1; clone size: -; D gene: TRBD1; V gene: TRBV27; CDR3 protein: CASSYLGGGEQFF; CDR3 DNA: TGTGCCAGCAGTTACCTAGGGGGCGGTGAGCAGTTCTTC
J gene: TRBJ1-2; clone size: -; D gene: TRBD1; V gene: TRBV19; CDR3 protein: CASTGKGAKGDYGYTF; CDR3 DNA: TGTGCCAGTACGGGGAAGGGGGCGAAGGGTGACTATGGCTACACCTTC
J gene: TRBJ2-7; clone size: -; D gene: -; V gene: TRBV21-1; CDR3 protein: CASSRRKDRGTSGQYF; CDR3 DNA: TGTGCCAGCAGCAGAAGGAAGGACAGGGGAACCTCGGGGCAGTACTTC
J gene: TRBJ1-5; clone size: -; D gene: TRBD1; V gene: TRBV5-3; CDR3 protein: CARSFNGTGGKRGQPQHF; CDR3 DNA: TGTGCCAGAAGCTTTAACGGGACAGGGGGCAAGAGAGGCCAGCCCCAGCATTTT
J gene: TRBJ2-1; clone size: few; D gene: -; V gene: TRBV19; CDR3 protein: CAAAQSSYNEQFF; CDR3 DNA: TGTGCCGCGGCCCAGAGCTCCTACAATGAGCAGTTCTTC
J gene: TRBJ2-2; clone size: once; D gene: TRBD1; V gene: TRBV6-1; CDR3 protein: CASSEEGALVAGELFF; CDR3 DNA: TGTGCCAGCAGTGAAGAGGGGGCTTTGGTAGCCGGGGAGCTGTTTTTT
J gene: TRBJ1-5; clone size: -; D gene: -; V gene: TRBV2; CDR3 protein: CASSPTSLSNQPQHF; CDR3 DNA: TGTGCCAGCAGCCCGACAAGTCTTAGCAATCAGCCCCAGCATTTT
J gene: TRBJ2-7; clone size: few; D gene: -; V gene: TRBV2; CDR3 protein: CASGGTFSYEQYF; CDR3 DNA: TGTGCCAGCGGGGGGACCTTCTCCTACGAGCAGTACTTC
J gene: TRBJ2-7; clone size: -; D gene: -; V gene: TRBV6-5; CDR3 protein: CASSYSSVGYEQYF; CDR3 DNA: TGTGCCAGCAGTTACTCATCCGTCGGCTACGAGCAGTACTTC
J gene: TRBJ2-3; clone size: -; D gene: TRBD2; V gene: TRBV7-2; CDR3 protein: CASSPRASGPTDTQYF; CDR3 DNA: TGTGCCAGCAGTCCGCGGGCTAGCGGACCTACAGATACGCAGTATTTT
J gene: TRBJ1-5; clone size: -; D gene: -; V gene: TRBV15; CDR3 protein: CATSRANQPQHF; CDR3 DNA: TGTGCCACCAGCAGAGCTAATCAGCCCCAGCATTTT
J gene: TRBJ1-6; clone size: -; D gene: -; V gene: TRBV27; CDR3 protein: CASSFTPLSPLHF; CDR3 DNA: TGTGCCAGCAGTTTCACGCCGCTATCACCCCTCCACTTT
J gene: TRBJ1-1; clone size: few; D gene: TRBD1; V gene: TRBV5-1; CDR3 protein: CASSLQQGANTEAFF; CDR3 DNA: TGCGCCAGCAGCTTACAACAGGGGGCGAACACTGAAGCTTTCTTT
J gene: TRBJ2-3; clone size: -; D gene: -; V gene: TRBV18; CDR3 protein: CASSPLDSSDTQYF; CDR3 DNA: TGTGCCAGCTCACCACTCGACTCTTCAGATACGCAGTATTTT
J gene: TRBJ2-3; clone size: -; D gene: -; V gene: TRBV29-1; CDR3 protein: CSVDHPQGTDTQYF; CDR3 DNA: TGCAGCGTTGATCATCCCCAGGGGACAGATACGCAGTATTTT
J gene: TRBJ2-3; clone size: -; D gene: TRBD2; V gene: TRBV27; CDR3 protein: CASSPSGGAITQYF; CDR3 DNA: TGTGCCAGCAGTCCAAGCGGGGGGGCCATTACGCAGTATTTT
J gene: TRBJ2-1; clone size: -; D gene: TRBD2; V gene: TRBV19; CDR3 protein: CASSIRGSGGPYNEQFF; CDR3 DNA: TGTGCCAGTAGTATACGCGGTAGCGGGGGCCCCTACAATGAGCAGTTCTTC
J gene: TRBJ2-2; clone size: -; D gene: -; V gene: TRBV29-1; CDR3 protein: CSVEFVGIDTGELFF; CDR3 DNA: TGCAGCGTTGAATTCGTCGGGATAGACACCGGGGAGCTGTTTTTT
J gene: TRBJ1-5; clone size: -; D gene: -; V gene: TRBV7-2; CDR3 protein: CASSLWSGVNQPQHF; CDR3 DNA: TGTGCCAGCAGCTTATGGTCGGGGGTCAATCAGCCCCAGCATTTT
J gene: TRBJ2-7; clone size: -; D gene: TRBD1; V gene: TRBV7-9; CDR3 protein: CASSFPPGQGRPGAYEQYF; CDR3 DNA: TGTGCCAGCAGCTTTCCCCCGGGACAGGGGCGCCCGGGGGCCTACGAGCAGTACTTC
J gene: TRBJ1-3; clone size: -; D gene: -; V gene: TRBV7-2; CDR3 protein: CASSLEGWPGNTIYF; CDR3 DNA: TGTGCCAGCAGCTTAGAGGGGTGGCCTGGAAACACCATATATTTT
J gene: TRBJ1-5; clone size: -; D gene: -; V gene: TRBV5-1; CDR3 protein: CASSLDGNQPQHF; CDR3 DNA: TGCGCCAGCAGCCTGGACGGGAATCAGCCCCAGCATTTT
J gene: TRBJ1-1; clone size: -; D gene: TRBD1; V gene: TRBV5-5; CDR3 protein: CASSWDRNTEAFF; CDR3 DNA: TGTGCCAGCAGCTGGGACAGAAACACTGAAGCTTTCTTT
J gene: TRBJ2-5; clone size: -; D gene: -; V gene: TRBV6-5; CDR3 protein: CASRDYAETQYF; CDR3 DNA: TGTGCCAGCAGAGATTACGCGGAGACCCAGTACTTC
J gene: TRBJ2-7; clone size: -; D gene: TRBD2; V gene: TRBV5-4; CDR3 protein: CASSLGTSDTREQYF; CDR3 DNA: TGTGCCAGCAGCTTGGGGACTAGCGATACGAGGGAGCAGTACTTC
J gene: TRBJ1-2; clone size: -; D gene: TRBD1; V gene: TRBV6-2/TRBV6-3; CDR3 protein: CASSYQTGGYGYTF; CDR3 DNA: TGTGCCAGCAGTTACCAGACAGGGGGCTATGGCTACACCTTC
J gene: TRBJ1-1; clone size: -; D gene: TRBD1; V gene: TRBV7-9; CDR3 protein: CASLTGLNTEAFF; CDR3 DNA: TGTGCCAGCCTGACAGGGCTGAACACTGAAGCTTTCTTT